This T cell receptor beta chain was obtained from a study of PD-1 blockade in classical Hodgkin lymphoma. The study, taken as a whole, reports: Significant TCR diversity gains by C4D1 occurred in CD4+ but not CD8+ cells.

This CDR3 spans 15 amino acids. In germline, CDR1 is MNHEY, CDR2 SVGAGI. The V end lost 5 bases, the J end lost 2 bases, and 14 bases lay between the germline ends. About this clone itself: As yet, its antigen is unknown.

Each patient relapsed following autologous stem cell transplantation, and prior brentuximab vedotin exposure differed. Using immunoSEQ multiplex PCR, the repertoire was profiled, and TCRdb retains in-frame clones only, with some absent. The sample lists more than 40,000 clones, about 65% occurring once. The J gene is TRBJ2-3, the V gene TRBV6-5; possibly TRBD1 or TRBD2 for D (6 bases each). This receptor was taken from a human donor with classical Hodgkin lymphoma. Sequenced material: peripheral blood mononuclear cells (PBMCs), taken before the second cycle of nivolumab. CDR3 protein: CASSRGVSNTDTQYF. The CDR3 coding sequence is TGTGCCAGCAGTAGGGGGGTGTCCAACACAGATACGCAGTATTTT.